This T cell receptor beta chain was retrieved from a study of post-analysis software for immune sequencing data. Study information: As for disease course, relapsing-remitting, secondary progressive and progressive-relapsing multiple sclerosis were all included.

This clonotype has a count of ten or more. Its antigen remains unidentified. Included in the TCR beta cDNA libraries were unique molecular identifiers. A population of roughly 0.95 to 10 million T cells gave rise to around 480,000 cDNA molecules. TCRdb reanalysed the PCR reads using MiXCR and keeps one entry per CDR3 protein. The table shows under 200,000 distinct CDR3 sequences, with 29% occurring only once. Study outcomes and limitations: The F measure placed samples prepared in the same batch into strongly shared clusters. TRBV segments more frequent in patients than in controls numbered roughly 5 and included TRBV5-6, TRBV5-1 and TRBV20-1. Significantly decreased normalized Chao1 diversity was recorded for multiple sclerosis patients relative to controls.

Germline values: CDR1 MNHNY, CDR2 SVGAGI (reference sequence). V lost 2 bases, J lost 4 bases, and 11 bases lay in between. The CDR3 runs to 14 residues. This chain connects TRBV6-6 to TRBJ1-2; D unclear. The sequence derives from a girl aged 2-17 years with multiple sclerosis. Sequencing was done on a sample of blood. The CDR3 sequence is CASSYPQPSYGYTF. CDR3 nucleotides: TGTGCCAGCAGTTACCCCCAGCCCAGCTATGGCTACACCTTC.